This T cell receptor beta chain was sequenced for a study of T cells in localized non-small cell lung cancer. Overall study findings and caveats: Since sequencing was restricted to only one region of the tumor, intratumor heterogeneity remains a possibility.

Measured with immunoSEQ multiplex PCR; TCRdb has only the in-frame clones, and not every one. The sample lists 100,000 or so clones; approximately 90% were seen once. As concerns this clone: What it recognizes is unknown.

V was trimmed by 1 base and J by 7 bases, leaving 8 bases between them. Germline V gives CDR1 LNHNV, CDR2 YYDKDF (reference sequence). The CDR3 is 14 residues long. This receptor was taken from a woman aged 35 to 70 with stage II squamous cell lung carcinoma. Sample: PBMCs, taken before any cancer treatment. The rearrangement uses TRBV15 and TRBJ1-6, with D possibly matching TRBD1 (5 bases). The CDR3 loop reads CATSRVNRNSPLHF. The CDR3 DNA is TGTGCCACCAGCAGAGTGAACAGGAATTCACCCCTCCACTTT.